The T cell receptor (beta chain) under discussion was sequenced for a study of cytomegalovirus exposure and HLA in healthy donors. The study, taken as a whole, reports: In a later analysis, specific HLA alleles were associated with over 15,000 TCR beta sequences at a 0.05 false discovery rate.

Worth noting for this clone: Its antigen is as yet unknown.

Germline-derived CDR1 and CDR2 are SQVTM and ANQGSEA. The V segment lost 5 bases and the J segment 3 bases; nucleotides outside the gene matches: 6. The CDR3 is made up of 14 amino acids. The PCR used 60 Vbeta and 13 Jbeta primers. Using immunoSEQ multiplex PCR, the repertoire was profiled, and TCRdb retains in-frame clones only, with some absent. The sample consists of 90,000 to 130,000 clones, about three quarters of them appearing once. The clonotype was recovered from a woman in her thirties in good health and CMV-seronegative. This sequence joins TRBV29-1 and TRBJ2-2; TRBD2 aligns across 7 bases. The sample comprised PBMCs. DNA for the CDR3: TGCAGCGTTAGGGACTACCTATACACCGGGGAGCTGTTTTTT. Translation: CSVRDYLYTGELFF.